This T cell receptor beta chain was captured by sequencing in a study of blood T cell repertoires in COVID-19. The germline V gene encodes CDR1 MRHNA and CDR2 SNTAGT. The CDR3 has 13 residues. V was pared by 6 bases and J by 1 base, with 10 bases between. The protocol was immunoSEQ multiplex PCR, while the TCRdb copy is restricted to in-frame clones and leaves out a portion. Among 200,000 to 250,000 clones, about four fifths were seen once, and the ten largest hold about 1.7%. The sample was PBMCs or T cells enriched from blood (not recorded which). This sequence joins TRBV6-4 and TRBJ2-7; D might be TRBD1 (6 bases). This receptor was identified in a man between 60 and 70 years old who had recovered from COVID-19. The CDR3 bases are TGTGCCAGCAGCAAACAGGGTTCCTACGAGCAGTACTTC. This gives the protein CASSKQGSYEQYF.